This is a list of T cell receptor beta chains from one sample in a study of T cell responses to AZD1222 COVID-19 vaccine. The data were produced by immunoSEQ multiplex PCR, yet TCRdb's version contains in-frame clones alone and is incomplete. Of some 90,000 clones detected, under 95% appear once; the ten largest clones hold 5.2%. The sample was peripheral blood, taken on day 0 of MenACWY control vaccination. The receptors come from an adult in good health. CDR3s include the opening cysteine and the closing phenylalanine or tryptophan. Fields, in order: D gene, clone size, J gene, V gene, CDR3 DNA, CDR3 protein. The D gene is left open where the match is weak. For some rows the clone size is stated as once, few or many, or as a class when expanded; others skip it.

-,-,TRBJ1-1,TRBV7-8,TGTGCCAGCAGCCAACCATTAGCCCGGGAAGCTTTCTTT,CASSQPLAREAFF
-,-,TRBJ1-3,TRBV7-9,TGTGCCAGCAGCGACCCCAGGCCCTCTGGAAACACCATATATTTT,CASSDPRPSGNTIYF
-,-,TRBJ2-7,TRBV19,TGTGCCAGTAGTATGAGAGTCAGCACCTACGAGCAGTACTTC,CASSMRVSTYEQYF
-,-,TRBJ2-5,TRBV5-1,TGCGCCAGCAGCTACGGCAGCTTCACTTCGGAGACCCAGTACTTC,CASSYGSFTSETQYF
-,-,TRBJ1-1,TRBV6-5,TGTGCCAGCAGCCCCGAGGGGCGATGGACTGAAGCTTTCTTT,CASSPEGRWTEAFF
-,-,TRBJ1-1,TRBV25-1,TGTGCCAGCAGCCCGGACAGAGCCACTGAAGCTTTCTTT,CASSPDRATEAFF
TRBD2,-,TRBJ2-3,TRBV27,TGTGCCAGCAGTCTCGAGACTAGCGGGACAGATACGCAGTATTTT,CASSLETSGTDTQYF
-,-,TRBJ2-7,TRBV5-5,TGTGCCAGCAGGAGGGACCCTTCCGAGCAGTACTTC,CASRRDPSEQYF
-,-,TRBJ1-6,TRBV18,TGTGCCAGCTCACCGGACAGACGTACACCCCTCCACTTT,CASSPDRRTPLHF
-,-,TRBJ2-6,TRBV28,TGTGCCAGCAGTTTAGGGGTTGTGGGGGCCAACGTCCTGACTTTC,CASSLGVVGANVLTF
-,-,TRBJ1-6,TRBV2,TGTGCCAGCAGGACCGACGGAACAAATTCACCCCTCCACTTT,CASRTDGTNSPLHF
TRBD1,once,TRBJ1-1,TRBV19,TGTGCCAGTAGTATAGGAGGGGGCAATCTCATGAACACTGAAGCTTTCTTT,CASSIGGGNLMNTEAFF
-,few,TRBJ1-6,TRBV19,TGTGCCAGTAGTATTTTTTTCGCTTGGAATAATTCACCCCTCCACTTT,CASSIFFAWNNSPLHF
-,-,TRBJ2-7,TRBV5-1,TGCGCCAGCAGCTTGGATATCCAGGGCCCCTACGAGCAGTACTTC,CASSLDIQGPYEQYF
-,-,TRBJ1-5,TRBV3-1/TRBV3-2,TGTGCCAGCAGCCAAGATATAGGACAGCCCCAGCATTTT,CASSQDIGQPQHF
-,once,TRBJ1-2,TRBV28,TGTGCCACGACAGGCGGGGGCGGAGGTGGCTACACCTTC,CATTGGGGGGYTF
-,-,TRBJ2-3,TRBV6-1,TGTGCCAGCAGTGAAACGTGGGACAGCACAGATACGCAGTATTTT,CASSETWDSTDTQYF
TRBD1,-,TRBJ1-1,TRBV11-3,TGTGCCAGCAGTCCCGGGACAGGGACGGGTCGGACTGAAGCTTTCTTT,CASSPGTGTGRTEAFF
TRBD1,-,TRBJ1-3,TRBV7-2,TGTGCCAGCAGCCCCCGGGACAGGCGGGGGGGGAACACCATATATTTT,CASSPRDRRGGNTIYF
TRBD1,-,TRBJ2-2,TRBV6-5,TGTGCCAGCAGATCCGGGACAGGGCCCGGGGAGCTGTTTTTT,CASRSGTGPGELFF
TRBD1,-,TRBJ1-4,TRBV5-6,TGTGCCAGCAGCCCGACAGGGTGGGTTGAAAAACTGTTTTTT,CASSPTGWVEKLFF
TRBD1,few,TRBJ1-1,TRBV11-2,TGTGCCAGCAGCTCTCAGGGGGGCACTGAAGCTTTCTTT,CASSSQGGTEAFF
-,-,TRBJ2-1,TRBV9,TGTGCCAGCAGCGTAGCACTAAAGAACAATGAGCAGTTCTTC,CASSVALKNNEQFF
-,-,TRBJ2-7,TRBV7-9,TGTGCCAGCAGCTTAGGACCAATACTACCTACCTACGAGCAGTACTTC,CASSLGPILPTYEQYF
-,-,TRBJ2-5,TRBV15,TGTGCCACCAGCAGATTGCGGGAGACCCAGTACTTC,CATSRLRETQYF
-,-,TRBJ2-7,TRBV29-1,TGCAGCGTTTCAGCGCAAGGTTACGAGCAGTACTTC,CSVSAQGYEQYF